This TCR beta chain was sequenced for a study of CD8 T cells in Susac syndrome. The CDR3 runs 15 residues. From germline, CDR1 is MGHDK and CDR2 SYGVNS. V trimming: 3 bases; J trimming: 3 bases; junction bases outside the gene matches: 2. Random hexamers primed reverse transcription of roughly 0.5 to 1 ug RNA. TCRdb redid the calling of the immunoSEQ multiplex PCR reads with MiXCR, one entry per CDR3 protein. The top ten hold 0.56% of the sample, which has around 70,000 distinct CDR3 sequences, roughly 94% seen once. This TCR came from a human donor with multiple sclerosis. This chain links TRBV25-1 with TRBJ2-1; 10 nucleotides align to TRBD2. The sample taken for sequencing was CD8+ T cells from PBMCs. The CDR3 DNA follows: TGTGCCAGCAGTGACGGACTAGCGGACTACAATGAGCAGTTCTTC. This encodes CASSDGLADYNEQFF.